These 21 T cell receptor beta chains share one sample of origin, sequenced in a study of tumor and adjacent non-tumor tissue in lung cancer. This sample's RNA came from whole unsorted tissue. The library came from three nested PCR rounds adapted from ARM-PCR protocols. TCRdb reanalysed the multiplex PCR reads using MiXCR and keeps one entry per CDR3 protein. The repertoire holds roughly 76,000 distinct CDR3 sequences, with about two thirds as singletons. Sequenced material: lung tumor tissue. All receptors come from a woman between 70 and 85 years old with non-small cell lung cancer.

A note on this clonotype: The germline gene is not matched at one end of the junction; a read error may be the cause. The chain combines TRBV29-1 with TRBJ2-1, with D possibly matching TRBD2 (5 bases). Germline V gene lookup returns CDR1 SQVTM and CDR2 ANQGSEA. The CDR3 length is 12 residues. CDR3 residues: CIVEEAGDEQFF. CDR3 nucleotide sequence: TGCATCGTTGAAGAGGCCGGGGATGAGCAGTTCTTC.

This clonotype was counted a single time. CDR3 nucleotide sequence: TGCGCCGGTCTAGCAGGGGGCTTCACCACCGGGGAGCTGTTTTTT. Its protein product is CAGLAGGFTTGELFF. The V gene is TRBV10-2, the J gene TRBJ2-2; 8 bases are shared with TRBD1. Trimming took 11 bases from V and 4 from J; bases not matched to a gene: 12. Looked up from germline, CDR1 is WSHSY and CDR2 is SAAADI. The CDR3 totals 15 residues.

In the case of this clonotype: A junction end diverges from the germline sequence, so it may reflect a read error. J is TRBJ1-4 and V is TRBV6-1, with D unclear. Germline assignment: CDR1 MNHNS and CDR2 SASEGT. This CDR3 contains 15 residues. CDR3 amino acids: CASTGRDGWIEKLFF. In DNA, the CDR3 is TGCGCCAGCACCGGAAGGGATGGTTGGATTGAAAAACTGTTTTTT.

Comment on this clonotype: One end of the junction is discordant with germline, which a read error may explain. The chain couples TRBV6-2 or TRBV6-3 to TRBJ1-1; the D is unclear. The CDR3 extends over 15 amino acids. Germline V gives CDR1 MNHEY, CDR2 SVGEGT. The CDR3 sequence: CASGTRTLMNTVAFF. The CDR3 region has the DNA TGTGCCAGCGGAACTAGGACCCTCATGAATACTGTAGCTTTCTTT.

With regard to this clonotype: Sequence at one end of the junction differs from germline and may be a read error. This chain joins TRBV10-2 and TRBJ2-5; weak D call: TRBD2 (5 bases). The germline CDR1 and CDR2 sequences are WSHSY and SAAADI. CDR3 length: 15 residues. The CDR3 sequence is CTSSMELAEAETQYF. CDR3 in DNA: TGCACCAGCAGTATGGAGCTAGCAGAGGCGGAGACCCAGTACTTC.

The DNA for the CDR3 is TGTGCCATCAGCGGGGATCGGGAACACACAGATACGCAGTATTTT. Translating it yields CAISGDREHTDTQYF. The rearrangement links TRBV10-3 to TRBJ2-3, with D possibly TRBD2 on 5 matching bases. Germline loops: CDR1 ENHRY, CDR2 SYGVKD. V was shortened by 6 bases and J by 2 bases, with 15 bases between the two germline ends. The CDR3 is made up of 15 amino acids.

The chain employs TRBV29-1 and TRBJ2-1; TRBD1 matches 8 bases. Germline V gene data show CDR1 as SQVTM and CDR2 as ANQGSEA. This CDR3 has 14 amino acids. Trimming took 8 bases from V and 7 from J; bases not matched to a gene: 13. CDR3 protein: CSLIRDRLRNEQFF. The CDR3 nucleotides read TGCAGCCTCATCCGGGACAGGCTCAGGAATGAGCAGTTCTTC.

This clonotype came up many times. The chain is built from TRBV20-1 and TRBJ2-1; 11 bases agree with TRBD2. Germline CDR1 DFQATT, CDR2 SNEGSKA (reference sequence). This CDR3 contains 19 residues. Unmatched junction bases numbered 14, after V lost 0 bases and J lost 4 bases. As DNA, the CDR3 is TGCAGTGCTAGAGACTGGGGTGAACTAGCGGGAGAGGGGTACAATGAGCAGTTCTTC. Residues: CSARDWGELAGEGYNEQFF.

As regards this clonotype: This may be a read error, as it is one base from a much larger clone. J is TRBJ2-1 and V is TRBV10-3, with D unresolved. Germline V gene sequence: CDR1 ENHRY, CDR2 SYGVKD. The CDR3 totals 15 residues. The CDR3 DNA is TGTGCCACCAGTGAGATGTACAGCTCCTACAATGAGCAGTTCTTC. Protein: CATSEMYSSYNEQFF.

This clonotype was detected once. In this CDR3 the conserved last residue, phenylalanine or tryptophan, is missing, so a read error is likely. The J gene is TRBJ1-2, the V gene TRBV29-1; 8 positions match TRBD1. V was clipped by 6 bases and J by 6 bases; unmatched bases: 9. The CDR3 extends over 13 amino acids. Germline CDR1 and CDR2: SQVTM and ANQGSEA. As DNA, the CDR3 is TGCAGCGTGGGTCAAGGGACAGGTAATGGCTACACCATC. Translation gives CSVGQGTGNGYTI.

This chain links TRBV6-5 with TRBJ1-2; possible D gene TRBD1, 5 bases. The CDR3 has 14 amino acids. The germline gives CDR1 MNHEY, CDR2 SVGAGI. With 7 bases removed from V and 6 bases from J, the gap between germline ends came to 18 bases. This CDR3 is CASKCLGRGHGYTF. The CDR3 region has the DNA TGTGCCAGCAAGTGCCTGGGACGGGGCCATGGCTACACCTTC.

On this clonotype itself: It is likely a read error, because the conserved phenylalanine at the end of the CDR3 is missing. The CDR3 loop is CAWVRTMTIETQYL. The DNA of the CDR3 is TGTGCCTGGGTCAGGACGATGACTATAGAGACCCAGTACCTC. The chain recombines TRBV30 with TRBJ2-5; maybe TRBD2 (5 bases). Per the germline V gene, CDR1 is GTSNPN and CDR2 is SVGIG (reference sequence). The CDR3 spans 14 residues. Deletions cut 5 bases from V and 4 bases from J, with 17 bases between.

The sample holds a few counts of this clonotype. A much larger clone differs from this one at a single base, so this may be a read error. CDR3 region: CASGEGGLAGPPSYEQYF. CDR3 nucleotides: TGCGCCAGCGGTGAAGGGGGACTAGCGGGACCGCCGAGCTACGAGCAGTACTTC. The chain carries TRBV10-2 and TRBJ2-7, with 13 bases that match TRBD2. The CDR3 length is 18 residues. Germline loops: CDR1 WSHSY, CDR2 SAAADI.

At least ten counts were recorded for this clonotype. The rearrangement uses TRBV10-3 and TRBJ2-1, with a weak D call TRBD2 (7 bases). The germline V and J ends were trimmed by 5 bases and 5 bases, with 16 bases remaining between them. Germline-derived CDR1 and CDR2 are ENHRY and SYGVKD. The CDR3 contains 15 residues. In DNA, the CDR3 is TGTGCCATCAGTCGAGGGGAGGGGGAAAACAATGAGCAGTTCTTC. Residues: CAISRGEGENNEQFF.

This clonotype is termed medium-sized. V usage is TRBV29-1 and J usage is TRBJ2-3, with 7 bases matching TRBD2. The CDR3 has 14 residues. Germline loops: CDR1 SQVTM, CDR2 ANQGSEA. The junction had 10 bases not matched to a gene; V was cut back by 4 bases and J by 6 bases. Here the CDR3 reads CSVGASGDDDTQYF. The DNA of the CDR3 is TGCAGCGTTGGTGCTAGCGGAGATGATGATACGCAGTATTTT.

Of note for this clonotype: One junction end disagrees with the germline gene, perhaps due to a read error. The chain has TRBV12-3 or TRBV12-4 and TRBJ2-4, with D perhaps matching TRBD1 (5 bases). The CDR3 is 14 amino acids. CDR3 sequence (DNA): TGTGCCGGCAGTCTACAAGGGGCGAAAAACATTCAGTACTTC. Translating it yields CAGSLQGAKNIQYF.

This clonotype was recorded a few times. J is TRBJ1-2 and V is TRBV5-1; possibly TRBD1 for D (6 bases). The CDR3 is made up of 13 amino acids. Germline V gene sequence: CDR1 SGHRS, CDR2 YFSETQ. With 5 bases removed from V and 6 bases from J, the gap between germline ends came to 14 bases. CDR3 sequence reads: CASSPTGRDGYTF. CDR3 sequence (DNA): TGCGCCAGCAGTCCAACAGGGCGTGATGGCTACACCTTC. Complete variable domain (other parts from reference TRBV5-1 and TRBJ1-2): KAGVTQTPRYLIKTRGQQVTLSCSPISGHRSVSWYQQTPGQGLQFLFEYFSETQRNKGNFPGRFSGRQFSNSRSEMNVSTLELGDSALYLCASSPTGRDGYTFGSGTRLTVV.

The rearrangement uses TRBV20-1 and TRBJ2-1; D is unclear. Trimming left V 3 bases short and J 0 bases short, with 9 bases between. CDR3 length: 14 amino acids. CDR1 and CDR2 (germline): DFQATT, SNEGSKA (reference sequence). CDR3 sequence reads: CSASWKTSYNEQFF. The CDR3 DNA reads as TGCAGTGCTAGCTGGAAGACCTCCTACAATGAGCAGTTCTTC.

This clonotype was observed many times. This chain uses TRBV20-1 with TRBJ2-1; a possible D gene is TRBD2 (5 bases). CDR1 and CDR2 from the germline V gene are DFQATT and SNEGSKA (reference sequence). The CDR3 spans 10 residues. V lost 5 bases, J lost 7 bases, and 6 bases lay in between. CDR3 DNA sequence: TGCAGTGCTTGGAGGAATGAGCAGTTCTTC. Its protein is CSAWRNEQFF.

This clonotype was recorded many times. The CDR3 loop is CASNGGSGTDTQYF. In DNA, the CDR3 is TGTGCCAGCAATGGCGGGTCAGGCACAGATACGCAGTATTTT. The gene calls are TRBV28 and TRBJ2-3; D is possibly TRBD2 (5 bases). Trimming took 7 bases from V and 1 from J, leaving 12 bases between them. This CDR3 is built from 14 residues. Germline V gene lookup returns CDR1 MDHEN and CDR2 SYDVKM.

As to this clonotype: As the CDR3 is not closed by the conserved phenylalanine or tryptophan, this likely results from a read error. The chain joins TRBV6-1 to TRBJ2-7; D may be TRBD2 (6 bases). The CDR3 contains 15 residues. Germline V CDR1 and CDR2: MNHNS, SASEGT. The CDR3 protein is CTSKKIADPSYEQYY. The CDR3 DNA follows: TGTACCAGCAAAAAGATAGCGGACCCCTCCTACGAGCAGTACTAC.